This passage covers 6 T cell receptor beta chains from one sample sequenced in a study of identical twins. Using its own MiXCR run on the 5' RACE reads, TCRdb lists one record per CDR3 protein. The repertoire holds approximately 220,000 distinct CDR3 sequences, with less than 8% as singletons. These data were also filed under a second study, of yellow fever vaccine responses in identical twins.

The source material was memory (CD45RO+) T cells sorted from blood. Receptor source: a woman between 18 and 29 years old in good health.

This clonotype was seen a few times. The rearrangement links TRBV5-1 to TRBJ2-7; no firm D call. From germline, CDR1 is SGHRS and CDR2 YFSETQ. This CDR3 has 15 residues. With 0 bases removed from V and 0 bases from J, the gap between germline ends came to 10 bases. CDR3 nucleotides: TGCGCCAGCAGCTTGGGACGTACGAGCTCCTACGAGCAGTACTTC. It yields the protein CASSLGRTSSYEQYF.

The chain uses TRBV20-1 and TRBJ2-1, with 9 bases lining up with TRBD1. The CDR3 has 19 amino acids. Germline loops: CDR1 DFQATT, CDR2 SNEGSKA (reference sequence). V trimming: 0 bases; J trimming: 1 base; junction bases outside the gene matches: 13. This CDR3 is CSARDRRGQGERSYNEQFF. For the CDR3, the DNA is TGCAGTGCTAGAGATCGGAGGGGACAGGGAGAAAGGTCCTACAATGAGCAGTTCTTC.

This clonotype was observed at least ten times. V is TRBV7-2 and J is TRBJ2-3; D perhaps matches TRBD2 (5 bases). Germline CDR1 reads SGHTA; CDR2 reads FQGNSA. This CDR3 is built from 14 residues. V shed 1 base and J shed 7 bases, with 12 bases lying between them. CDR3: CASSLGTREYTQYF. CDR3 coding DNA: TGTGCCAGCAGCTTAGGGACGAGGGAATATACGCAGTATTTT.

This clonotype showed up just a few times. The CDR3 DNA reads TGCTCCGTGCTTATACAGGCAGATACGCAGTATTTT. Translated: CSVLIQADTQYF. This sequence joins TRBV20-1 and TRBJ2-3; maybe TRBD1 (5 bases). CDR1 is DFQATT, CDR2 SNEGSKA, per germline (reference sequence). The CDR3 runs to 12 residues.

This clonotype was seen repeatedly, ten times or more. V and J are TRBV18 and TRBJ2-4; D unclear. The length of the CDR3 is 17 residues. From germline, CDR1 is KGHSH and CDR2 LQKENI. The V gene lost 0 bases and the J gene lost 0 bases, with 12 bases spanning the gap. The CDR3 DNA reads as TGTGCCAGCTCACCACCGACACAGCTAATAGCCAAAAACATTCAGTACTTC. Its protein product is CASSPPTQLIAKNIQYF.

This clonotype was observed a handful of times. The CDR3 loop is CATSEGGYSYNEQFF. The CDR3 bases are TGTGCCACCAGTGAGGGGGGCTACTCCTACAATGAGCAGTTCTTC. The gene calls are TRBV24-1 and TRBJ2-1, with D perhaps being TRBD1 or TRBD2 (6 bases each). The CDR3 sequence is 15 residues long. CDR1 and CDR2 (germline): KGHDR, SFDVKD. V gave up 4 bases and J gave up 0 bases, with 9 bases separating them.